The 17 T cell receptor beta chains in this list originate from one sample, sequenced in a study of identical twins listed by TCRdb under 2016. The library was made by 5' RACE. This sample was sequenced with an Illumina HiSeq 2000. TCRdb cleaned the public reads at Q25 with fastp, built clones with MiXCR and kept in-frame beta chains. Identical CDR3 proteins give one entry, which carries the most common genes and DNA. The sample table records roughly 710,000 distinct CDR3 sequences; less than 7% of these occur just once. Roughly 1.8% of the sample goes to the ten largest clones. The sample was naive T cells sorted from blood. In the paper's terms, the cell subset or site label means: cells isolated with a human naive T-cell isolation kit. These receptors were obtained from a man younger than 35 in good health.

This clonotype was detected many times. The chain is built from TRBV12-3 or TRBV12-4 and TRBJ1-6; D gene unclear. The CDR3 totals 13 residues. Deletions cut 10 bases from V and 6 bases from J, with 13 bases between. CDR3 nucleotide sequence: TGTGCCACCCGAGACTCGGGTAATTCACCCCTCCACTTT. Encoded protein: CATRDSGNSPLHF.

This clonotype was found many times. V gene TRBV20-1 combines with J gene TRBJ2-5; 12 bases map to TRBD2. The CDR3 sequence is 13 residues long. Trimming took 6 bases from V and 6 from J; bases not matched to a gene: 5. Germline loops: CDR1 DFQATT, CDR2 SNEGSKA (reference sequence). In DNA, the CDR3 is TGCAGTGCGCCGGGACTAGCGGGTCAGACCCAGTACTTC. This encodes CSAPGLAGQTQYF.

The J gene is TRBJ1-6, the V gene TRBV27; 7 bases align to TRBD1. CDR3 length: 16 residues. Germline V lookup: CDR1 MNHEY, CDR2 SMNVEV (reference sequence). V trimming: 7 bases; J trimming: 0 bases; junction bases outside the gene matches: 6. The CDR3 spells CASNLAGGSYNSPLHF. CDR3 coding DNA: TGTGCCAGCAACTTGGCAGGGGGCTCCTATAATTCACCCCTCCACTTT.

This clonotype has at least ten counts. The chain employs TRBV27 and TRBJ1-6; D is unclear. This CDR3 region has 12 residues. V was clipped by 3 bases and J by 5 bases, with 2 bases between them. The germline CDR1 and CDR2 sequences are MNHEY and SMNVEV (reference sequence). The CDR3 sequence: CASSLNNSPLHF. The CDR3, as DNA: TGTGCCAGCAGTTTGAATAATTCACCCCTCCACTTT.

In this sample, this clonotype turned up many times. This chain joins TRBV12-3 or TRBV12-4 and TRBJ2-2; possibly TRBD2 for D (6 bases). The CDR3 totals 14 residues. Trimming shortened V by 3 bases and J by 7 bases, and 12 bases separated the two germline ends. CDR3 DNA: TGTGCCAGCAGTTTGGAGGGTCGTAACGGGGAGCTGTTTTTT. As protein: CASSLEGRNGELFF.

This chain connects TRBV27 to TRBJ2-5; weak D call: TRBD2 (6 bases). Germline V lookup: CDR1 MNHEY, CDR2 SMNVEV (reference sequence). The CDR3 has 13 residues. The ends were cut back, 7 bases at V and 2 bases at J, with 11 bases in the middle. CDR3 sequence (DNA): TGTGCCAGCACCTCGGGAGATCAAGAGACCCAGTACTTC. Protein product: CASTSGDQETQYF.

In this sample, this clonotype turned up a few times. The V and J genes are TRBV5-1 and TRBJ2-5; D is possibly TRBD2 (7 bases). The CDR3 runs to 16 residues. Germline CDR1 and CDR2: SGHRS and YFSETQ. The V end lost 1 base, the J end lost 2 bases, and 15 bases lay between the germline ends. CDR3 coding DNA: TGCGCCAGCAGCTTGTGGGACACCGGGGGGCAAGAGACCCAGTACTTC. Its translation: CASSLWDTGGQETQYF. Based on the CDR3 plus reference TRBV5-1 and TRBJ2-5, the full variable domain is KAGVTQTPRYLIKTRGQQVTLSCSPISGHRSVSWYQQTPGQGLQFLFEYFSETQRNKGNFPGRFSGRQFSNSRSEMNVSTLELGDSALYLCASSLWDTGGQETQYFGPGTRLLVL.

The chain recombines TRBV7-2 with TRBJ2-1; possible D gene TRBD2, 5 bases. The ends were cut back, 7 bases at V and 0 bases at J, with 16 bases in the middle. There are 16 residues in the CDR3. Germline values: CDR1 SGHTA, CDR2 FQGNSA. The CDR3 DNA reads TGTGCCAGCACCCTCGTAGCGAGTAGCTCCTACAATGAGCAGTTCTTC. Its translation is CASTLVASSSYNEQFF. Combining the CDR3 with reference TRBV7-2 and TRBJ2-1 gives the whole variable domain GAGVSQSPSNKVTEKGKDVELRCDPISGHTALYWYRQSLGQGLEFLIYFQGNSAPDKSGLPSDRFSAERTGGSVSTLTIQRTQQEDSAVYLCASTLVASSSYNEQFFGPGTRLTVL.

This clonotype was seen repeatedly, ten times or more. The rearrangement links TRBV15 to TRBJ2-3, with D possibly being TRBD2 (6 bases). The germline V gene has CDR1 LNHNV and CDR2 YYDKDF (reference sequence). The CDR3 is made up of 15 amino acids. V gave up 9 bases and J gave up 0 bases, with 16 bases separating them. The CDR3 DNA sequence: TGTGCCACGAGAGGTAGCGGTGCTAGCACAGATACGCAGTATTTT. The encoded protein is CATRGSGASTDTQYF.

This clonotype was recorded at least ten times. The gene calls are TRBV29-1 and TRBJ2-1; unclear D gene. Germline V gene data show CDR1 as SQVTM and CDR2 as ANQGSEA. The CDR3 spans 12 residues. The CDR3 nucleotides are TGCGGGCTTAGTGTTAGTGCCGATGAGCAGTTCTTC. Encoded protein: CGLSVSADEQFF.

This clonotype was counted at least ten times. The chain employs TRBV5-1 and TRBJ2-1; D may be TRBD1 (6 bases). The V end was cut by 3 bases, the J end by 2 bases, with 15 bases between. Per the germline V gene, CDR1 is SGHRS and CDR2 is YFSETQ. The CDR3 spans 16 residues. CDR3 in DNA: TGCGCCAGCAGCTCTACCCAGGGGCCCCCCTACAATGAGCAGTTCTTC. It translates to CASSSTQGPPYNEQFF.

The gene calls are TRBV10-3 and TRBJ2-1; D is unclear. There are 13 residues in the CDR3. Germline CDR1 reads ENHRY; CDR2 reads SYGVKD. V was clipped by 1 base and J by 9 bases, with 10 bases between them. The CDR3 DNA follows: TGTGCCATCAGTGAGTTACGCCCAACTGAGCAGTTCTTC. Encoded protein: CAISELRPTEQFF.

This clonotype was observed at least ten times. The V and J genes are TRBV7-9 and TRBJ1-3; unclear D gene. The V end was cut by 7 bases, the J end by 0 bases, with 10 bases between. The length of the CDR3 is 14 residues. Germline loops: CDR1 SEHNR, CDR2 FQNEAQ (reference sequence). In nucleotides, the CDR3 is TGTGCCAGCACGCCGGCCAGCTCTGGAAACACCATATATTTT. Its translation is CASTPASSGNTIYF.

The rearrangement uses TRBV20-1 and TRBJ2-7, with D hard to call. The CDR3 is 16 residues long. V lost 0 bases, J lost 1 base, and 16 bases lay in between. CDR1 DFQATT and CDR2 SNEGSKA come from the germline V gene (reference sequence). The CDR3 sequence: CSARDRSGAPSYEQYF. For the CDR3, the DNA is TGCAGTGCTAGAGATCGGTCGGGTGCCCCTTCCTACGAGCAGTACTTC.

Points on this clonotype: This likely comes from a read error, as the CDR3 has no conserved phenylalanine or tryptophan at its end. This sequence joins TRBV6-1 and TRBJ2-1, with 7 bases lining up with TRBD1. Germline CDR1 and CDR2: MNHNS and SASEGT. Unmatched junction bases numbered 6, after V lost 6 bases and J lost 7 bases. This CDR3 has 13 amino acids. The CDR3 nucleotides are TGTGCCAGCAGAGGGGGCGCAAGGAATGAGCAGTTCTCC. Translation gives CASRGGARNEQFS.

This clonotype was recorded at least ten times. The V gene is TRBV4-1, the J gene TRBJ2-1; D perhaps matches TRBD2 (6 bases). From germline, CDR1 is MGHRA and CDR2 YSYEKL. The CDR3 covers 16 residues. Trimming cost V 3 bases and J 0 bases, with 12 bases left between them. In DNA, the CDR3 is TGCGCCAGCAGCCATGGGGGGAGGAGCTCCTACAATGAGCAGTTCTTC. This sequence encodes CASSHGGRSSYNEQFF.

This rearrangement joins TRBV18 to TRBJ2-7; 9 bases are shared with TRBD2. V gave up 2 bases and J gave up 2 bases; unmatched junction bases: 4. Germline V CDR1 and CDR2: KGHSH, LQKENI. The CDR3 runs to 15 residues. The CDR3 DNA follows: TGTGCCAGCTCACCAGGACTAGCGCAACCCTACGAGCAGTACGTC. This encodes CASSPGLAQPYEQYV.